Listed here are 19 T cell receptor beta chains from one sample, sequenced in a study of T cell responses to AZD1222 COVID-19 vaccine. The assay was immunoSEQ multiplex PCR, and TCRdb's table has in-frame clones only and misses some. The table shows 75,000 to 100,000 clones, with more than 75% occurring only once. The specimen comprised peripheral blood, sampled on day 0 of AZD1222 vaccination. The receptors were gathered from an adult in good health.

CDR3 in DNA: TGTGCCAGCAGGTCATATTTGAGGGCGGCAGGATACTATGGCTACACCTTC. Protein product: CASRSYLRAAGYYGYTF. The rearrangement joins TRBV27 to TRBJ1-2; D gene ambiguous. Germline CDR1 is MNHEY and CDR2 is SMNVEV (reference sequence). With 6 bases removed from V and 3 bases from J, the gap between germline ends came to 23 bases. This CDR3 is built from 17 residues.

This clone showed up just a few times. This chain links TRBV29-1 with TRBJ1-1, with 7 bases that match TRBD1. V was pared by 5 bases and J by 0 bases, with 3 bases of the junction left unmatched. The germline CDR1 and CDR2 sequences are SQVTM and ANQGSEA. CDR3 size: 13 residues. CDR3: CSVPGQLNTEAFF. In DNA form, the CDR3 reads TGCAGCGTTCCGGGACAGTTGAACACTGAAGCTTTCTTT.

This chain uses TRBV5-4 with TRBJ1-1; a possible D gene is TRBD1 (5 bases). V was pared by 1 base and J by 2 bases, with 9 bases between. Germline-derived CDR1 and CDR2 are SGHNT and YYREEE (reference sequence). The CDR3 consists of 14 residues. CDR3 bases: TGTGCCAGCAGCTTGTTGCAGGGAAACACTGAAGCTTTCTTT. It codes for CASSLLQGNTEAFF. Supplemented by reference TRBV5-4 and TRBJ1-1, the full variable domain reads ETGVTQSPTHLIKTRGQQVTLRCSSQSGHNTVSWYQQALGQGPQFIFQYYREEENGRGNFPPRFSGLQFPNYSSELNVNALELDDSALYLCASSLLQGNTEAFFGQGTRLTVV.

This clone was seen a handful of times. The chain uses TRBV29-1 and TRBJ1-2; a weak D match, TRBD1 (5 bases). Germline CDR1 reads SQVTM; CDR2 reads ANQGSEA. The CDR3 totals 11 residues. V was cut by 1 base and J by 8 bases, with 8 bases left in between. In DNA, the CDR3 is TGCAGCGTTGAAGGAGGGGAGGGCTACACCTTC. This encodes CSVEGGEGYTF.

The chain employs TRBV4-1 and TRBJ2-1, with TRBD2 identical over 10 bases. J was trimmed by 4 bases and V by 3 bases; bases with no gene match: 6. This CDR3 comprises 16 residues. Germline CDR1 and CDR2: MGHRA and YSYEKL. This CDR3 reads CASSQPWTSGYNEQFF. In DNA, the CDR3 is TGCGCCAGCAGCCAGCCGTGGACTAGCGGTTACAATGAGCAGTTCTTC.

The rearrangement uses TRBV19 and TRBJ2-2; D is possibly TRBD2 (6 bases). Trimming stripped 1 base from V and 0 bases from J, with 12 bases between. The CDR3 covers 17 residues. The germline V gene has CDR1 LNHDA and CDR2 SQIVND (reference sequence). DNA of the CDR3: TGTGCCAGTAGTATAGGCCCTGGGACTCCGAACACCGGGGAGCTGTTTTTT. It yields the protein CASSIGPGTPNTGELFF.

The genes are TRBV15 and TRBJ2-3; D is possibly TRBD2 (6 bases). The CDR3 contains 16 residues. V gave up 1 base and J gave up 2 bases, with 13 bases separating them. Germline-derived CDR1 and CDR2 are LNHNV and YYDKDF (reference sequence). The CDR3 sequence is CATSRVTSRHTDTQYF. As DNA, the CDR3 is TGTGCCACCAGCAGAGTAACTAGCAGACACACAGATACGCAGTATTTT. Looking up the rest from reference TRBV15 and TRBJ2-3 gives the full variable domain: DAMVIQNPRYQVTQFGKPVTLSCSQTLNHNVMYWYQQKSSQAPKLLFHYYDKDFNNEADTPDNFQSRRPNTSFCFLDIRSPGLGDTAMYLCATSRVTSRHTDTQYFGPGTRLTVL.

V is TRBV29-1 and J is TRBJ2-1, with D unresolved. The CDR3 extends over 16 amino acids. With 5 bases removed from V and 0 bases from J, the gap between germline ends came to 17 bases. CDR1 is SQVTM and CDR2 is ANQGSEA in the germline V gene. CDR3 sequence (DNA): TGCAGCGTTTCCACCCCCCTGGGAAGCTCCTACAATGAGCAGTTCTTC. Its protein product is CSVSTPLGSSYNEQFF.

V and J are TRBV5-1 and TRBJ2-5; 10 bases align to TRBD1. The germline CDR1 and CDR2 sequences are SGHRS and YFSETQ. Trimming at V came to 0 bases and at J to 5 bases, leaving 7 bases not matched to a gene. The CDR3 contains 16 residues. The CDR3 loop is CASSLGGQGTSETQYF. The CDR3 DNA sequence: TGCGCCAGCAGCTTGGGGGGACAGGGGACGTCCGAGACCCAGTACTTC.

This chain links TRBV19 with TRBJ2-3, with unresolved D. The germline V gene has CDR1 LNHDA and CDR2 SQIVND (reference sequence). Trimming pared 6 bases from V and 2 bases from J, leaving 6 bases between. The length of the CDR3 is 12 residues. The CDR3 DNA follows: TGTGCCAGTAGGGGGTTCACAGATACGCAGTATTTT. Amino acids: CASRGFTDTQYF.

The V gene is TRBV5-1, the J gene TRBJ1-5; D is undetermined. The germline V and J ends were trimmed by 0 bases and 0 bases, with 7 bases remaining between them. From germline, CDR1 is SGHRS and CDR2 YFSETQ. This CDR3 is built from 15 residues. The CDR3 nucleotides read TGCGCCAGCAGCTTGGCAGGTAATAGCAATCAGCCCCAGCATTTT. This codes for CASSLAGNSNQPQHF.

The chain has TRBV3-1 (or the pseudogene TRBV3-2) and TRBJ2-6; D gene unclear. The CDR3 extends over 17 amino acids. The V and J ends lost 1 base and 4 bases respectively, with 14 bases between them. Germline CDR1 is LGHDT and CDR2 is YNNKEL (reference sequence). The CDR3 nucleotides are TGTGCCAGCAGCCAAGTGGGGTTAGTGGGAGGGGCCAACGTCCTGACTTTC. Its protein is CASSQVGLVGGANVLTF.

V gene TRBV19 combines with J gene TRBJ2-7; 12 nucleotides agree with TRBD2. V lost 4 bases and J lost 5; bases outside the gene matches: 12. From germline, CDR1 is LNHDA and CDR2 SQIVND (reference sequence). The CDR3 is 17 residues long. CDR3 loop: CASSTGRLAGVPNEQYF. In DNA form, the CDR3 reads TGTGCCAGTAGTACCGGCCGACTAGCGGGAGTTCCTAACGAGCAGTACTTC.

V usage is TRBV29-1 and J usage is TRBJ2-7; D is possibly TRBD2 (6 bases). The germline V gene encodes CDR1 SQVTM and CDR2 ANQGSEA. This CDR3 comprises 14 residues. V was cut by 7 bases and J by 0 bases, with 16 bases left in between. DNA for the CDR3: TGCAGCGCCACTCCCGGGCGGGACTCCTACGAGCAGTACTTC. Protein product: CSATPGRDSYEQYF.

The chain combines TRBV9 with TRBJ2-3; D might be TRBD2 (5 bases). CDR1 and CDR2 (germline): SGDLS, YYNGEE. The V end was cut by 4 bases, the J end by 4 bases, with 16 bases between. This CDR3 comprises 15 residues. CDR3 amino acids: CASSPRGSEADTQYF. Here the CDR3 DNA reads TGTGCCAGCAGCCCCCGGGGTAGCGAGGCAGATACGCAGTATTTT.

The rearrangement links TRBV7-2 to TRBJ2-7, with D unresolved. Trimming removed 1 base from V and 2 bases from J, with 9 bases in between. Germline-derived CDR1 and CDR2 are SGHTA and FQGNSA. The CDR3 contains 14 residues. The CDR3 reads CASSLERGAYEQYF. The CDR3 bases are TGTGCCAGCAGCTTAGAGCGTGGGGCCTACGAGCAGTACTTC.

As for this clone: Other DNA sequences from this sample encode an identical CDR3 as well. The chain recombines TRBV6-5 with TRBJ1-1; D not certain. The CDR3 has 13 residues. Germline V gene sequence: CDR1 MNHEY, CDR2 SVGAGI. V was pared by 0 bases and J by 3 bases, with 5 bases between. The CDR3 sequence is CASSYSLDTEAFF. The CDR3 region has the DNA TGTGCCAGCAGTTACTCTTTGGACACTGAAGCTTTCTTT.

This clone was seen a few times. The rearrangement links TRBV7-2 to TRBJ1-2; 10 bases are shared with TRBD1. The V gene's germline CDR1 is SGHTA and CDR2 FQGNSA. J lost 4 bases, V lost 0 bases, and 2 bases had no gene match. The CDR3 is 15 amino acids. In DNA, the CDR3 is TGTGCCAGCAGCTTAGCGACAGGGGGCGCCTATGGCTACACCTTC. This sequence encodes CASSLATGGAYGYTF.

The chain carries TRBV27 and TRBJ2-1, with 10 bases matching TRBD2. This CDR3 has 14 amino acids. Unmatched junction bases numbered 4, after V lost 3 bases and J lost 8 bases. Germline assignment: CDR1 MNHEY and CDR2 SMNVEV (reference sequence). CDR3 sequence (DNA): TGTGCCAGCAGTTTTGGGCTAGCGGGAGATGAGCAGTTCTTC. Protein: CASSFGLAGDEQFF.